Below are 4 T cell receptor beta chains sequenced from a single sample in a study of OX40 agonist ivuxolimab in advanced cancers. Profiled with immunoSEQ multiplex PCR; TCRdb holds only in-frame clones, not every one. The top ten hold less than 6% of the sample, which has roughly 100,000 clones, approximately 84% seen once. The sequencing used CD4+ or CD8+ T cells sorted from blood, collected in a trial of the OX40 agonist ivuxolimab. The receptor source for this set is an adult with an advanced solid tumor such as melanoma, head and neck, liver or kidney cancer.

V is TRBV5-1 and J is TRBJ1-2; 7 bases match TRBD1. The CDR3 loop spans 13 amino acids. Germline CDR1 and CDR2: SGHRS and YFSETQ. J gave up 4 bases and V 0 bases, and 0 bases lay outside the gene matches. In DNA, the CDR3 is TGCGCCAGCAGCTTGGCAGGGGGCTATGGCTACACCTTC. Residues: CASSLAGGYGYTF.

V and J are TRBV4-2 and TRBJ1-2; D is possibly TRBD1 (6 bases). CDR1 and CDR2 (germline): LGHNA, YNFKEQ. The CDR3 consists of 15 residues. Trimming pared 0 bases from V and 4 bases from J, leaving 12 bases between. The CDR3 region is CASSQERLGAYGYTF. The CDR3 DNA follows: TGTGCCAGCAGCCAAGAAAGATTGGGGGCCTATGGCTACACCTTC.

The chain uses TRBV7-2 and TRBJ2-7; D unresolved. Trimming removed 4 bases at V and 6 bases at J, with 10 bases between. This CDR3 has 12 residues. Germline V CDR1 and CDR2: SGHTA, FQGNSA. The CDR3 DNA reads TGTGCCAGCAGCTCCCCCCCCGGCGAGCAGTACTTC. Its protein is CASSSPPGEQYF.

The rearrangement links TRBV9 to TRBJ1-2; D is ambiguous. Trimming removed 3 bases from V and 3 bases from J, with 15 bases in between. The germline V gene has CDR1 SGDLS and CDR2 YYNGEE. CDR3 length: 15 residues. CDR3 DNA sequence: TGTGCCAGCAGCGCACGGGAGTTAATGGACTATGGCTACACCTTC. Its protein is CASSARELMDYGYTF.